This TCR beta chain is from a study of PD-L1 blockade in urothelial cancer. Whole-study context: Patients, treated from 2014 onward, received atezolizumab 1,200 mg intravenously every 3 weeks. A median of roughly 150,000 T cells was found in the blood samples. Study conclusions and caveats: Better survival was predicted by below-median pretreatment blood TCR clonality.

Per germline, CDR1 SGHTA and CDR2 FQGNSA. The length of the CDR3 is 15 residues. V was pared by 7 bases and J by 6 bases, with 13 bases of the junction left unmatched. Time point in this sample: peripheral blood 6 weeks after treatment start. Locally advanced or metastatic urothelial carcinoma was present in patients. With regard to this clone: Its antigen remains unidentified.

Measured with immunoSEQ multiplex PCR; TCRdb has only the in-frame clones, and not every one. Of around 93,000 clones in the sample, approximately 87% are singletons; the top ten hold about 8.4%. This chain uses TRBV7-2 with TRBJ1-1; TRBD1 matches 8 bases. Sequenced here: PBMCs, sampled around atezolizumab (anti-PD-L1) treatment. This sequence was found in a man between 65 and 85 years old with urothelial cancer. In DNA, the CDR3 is TGTGCCAGCACCCCCGTTTCGGAACAGGGGGCTGAAGCTTTCTTT. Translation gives CASTPVSEQGAEAFF.